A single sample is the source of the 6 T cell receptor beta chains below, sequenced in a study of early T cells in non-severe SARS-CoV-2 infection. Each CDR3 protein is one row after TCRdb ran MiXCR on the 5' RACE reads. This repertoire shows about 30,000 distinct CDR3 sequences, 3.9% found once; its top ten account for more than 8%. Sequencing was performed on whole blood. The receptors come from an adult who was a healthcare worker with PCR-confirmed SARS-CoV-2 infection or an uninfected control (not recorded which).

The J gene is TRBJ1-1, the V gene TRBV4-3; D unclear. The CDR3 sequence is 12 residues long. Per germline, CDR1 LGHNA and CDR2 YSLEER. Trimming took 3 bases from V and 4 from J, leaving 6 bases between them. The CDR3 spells CASSQGSTEAFF. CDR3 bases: TGCGCCAGCAGCCAGGGGAGCACTGAAGCTTTCTTT.

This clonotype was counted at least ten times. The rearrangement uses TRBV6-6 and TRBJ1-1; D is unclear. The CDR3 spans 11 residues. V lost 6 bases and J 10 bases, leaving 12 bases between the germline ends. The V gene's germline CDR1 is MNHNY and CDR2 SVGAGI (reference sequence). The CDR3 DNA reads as TGTGCCAGCAGATTGGCAGAGTTAGCTTTCTTT. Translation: CASRLAELAFF.

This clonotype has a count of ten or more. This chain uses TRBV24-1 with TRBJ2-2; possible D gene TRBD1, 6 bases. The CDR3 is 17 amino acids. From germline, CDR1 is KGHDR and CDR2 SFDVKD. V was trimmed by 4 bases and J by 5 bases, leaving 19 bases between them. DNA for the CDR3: TGTGCCACCAGTGAAACAGGCTCTTTACAGGGAACCGGGGAGCTGTTTTTT. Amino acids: CATSETGSLQGTGELFF.

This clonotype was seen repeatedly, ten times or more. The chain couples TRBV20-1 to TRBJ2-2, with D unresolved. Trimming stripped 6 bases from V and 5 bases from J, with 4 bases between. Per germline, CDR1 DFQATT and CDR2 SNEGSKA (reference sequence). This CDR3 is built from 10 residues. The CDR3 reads CSAVTGELFF. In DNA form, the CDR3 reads TGCAGTGCCGTGACCGGGGAGCTGTTTTTT.

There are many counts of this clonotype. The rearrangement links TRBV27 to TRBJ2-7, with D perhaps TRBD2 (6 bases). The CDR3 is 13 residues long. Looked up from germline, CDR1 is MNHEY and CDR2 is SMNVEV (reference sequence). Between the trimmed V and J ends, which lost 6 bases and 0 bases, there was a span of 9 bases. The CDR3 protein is CASSRGSSYEQYF. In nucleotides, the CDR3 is TGTGCCAGCAGCCGGGGGAGCTCCTACGAGCAGTACTTC.

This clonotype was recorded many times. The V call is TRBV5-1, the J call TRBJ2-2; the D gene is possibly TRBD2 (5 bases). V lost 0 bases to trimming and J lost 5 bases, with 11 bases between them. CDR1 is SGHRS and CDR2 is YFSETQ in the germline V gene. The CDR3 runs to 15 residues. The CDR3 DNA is TGCGCCAGCAGCTTGGATCCGACGGGGACCGGGGAGCTGTTTTTT. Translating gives CASSLDPTGTGELFF. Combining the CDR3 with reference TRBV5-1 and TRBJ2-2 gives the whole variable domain KAGVTQTPRYLIKTRGQQVTLSCSPISGHRSVSWYQQTPGQGLQFLFEYFSETQRNKGNFPGRFSGRQFSNSRSEMNVSTLELGDSALYLCASSLDPTGTGELFFGEGSRLTVL.